The 15 T cell receptor beta chains given below trace back to one sample, sequenced in a study of a mutant IDH1 vaccine in newly diagnosed glioma (dated by TCRdb to the early 2020s). The sample's time point label, decoded: week 47, end of study. A 20-mer mutant IDH1 peptide at 300 micrograms in Montanide made up each vaccine dose, which was injected subcutaneously together with topical imiquimod. Libraries were made using the immunoSEQ multiplex PCR assay. Held by TCRdb, this immuneACCESS table contains in-frame sequences only and omits some clones. Under half of the omission traces to an unresolved V gene where checked; the cause of the rest is unknown. The sample yields some 38,000 clones; 60% to 85% were counted once. The leading ten clones occupy roughly 9.8% of the sample. What these receptors recognize is not known. The input for sequencing was PBMCs, taken from a glioma patient whose treatment included an IDH1 peptide vaccine. The source is a man aged 35 to 55 with glioma.

Only a few counts were recorded for this clone. The CDR3 DNA sequence: TGTGCCAGCAGCCAAAAGTCTAACATGAACACTGAAGCTTTCTTT. This sequence encodes CASSQKSNMNTEAFF. This chain joins TRBV14 and TRBJ1-1; D unresolved. CDR1 is SGHDN, CDR2 FVKESK, per germline. V was shortened by 2 bases and J by 0 bases, with 10 bases between the two germline ends. There are 15 residues in the CDR3.

The J gene is TRBJ1-1, the V gene TRBV5-1; a possible D gene is TRBD1 (5 bases). Trimming took 4 bases from V and 7 from J, leaving 20 bases between them. There are 15 residues in the CDR3. Looked up from germline, CDR1 is SGHRS and CDR2 is YFSETQ. Here the CDR3 DNA reads TGCGCCAGCAGCCTGATGGACACCGGGAGGAGTGAAGCTTTCTTT. This codes for CASSLMDTGRSEAFF. The whole variable domain, remainder taken from reference TRBV5-1 and TRBJ1-1, is KAGVTQTPRYLIKTRGQQVTLSCSPISGHRSVSWYQQTPGQGLQFLFEYFSETQRNKGNFPGRFSGRQFSNSRSEMNVSTLELGDSALYLCASSLMDTGRSEAFFGQGTRLTVV.

The chain combines TRBV6-1 with TRBJ2-1, with D tentatively TRBD2 (5 bases). The length of the CDR3 is 13 residues. Germline V gives CDR1 MNHNS, CDR2 SASEGT. The germline V and J ends were trimmed by 0 bases and 8 bases, with 8 bases remaining between them. CDR3 in amino acids: CASSEAWTDEQFF. The CDR3 nucleotides are TGTGCCAGCAGTGAAGCCTGGACTGATGAGCAGTTCTTC.

V gene TRBV9 combines with J gene TRBJ2-1; TRBD2 is a possible D gene (5 bases). The CDR3 extends over 16 amino acids. Germline V gene lookup returns CDR1 SGDLS and CDR2 YYNGEE. Between the trimmed V and J ends, which lost 3 bases and 0 bases, there was a span of 13 bases. CDR3 sequence reads: CASSENPRGSYNEQFF. CDR3 DNA sequence: TGTGCCAGCAGCGAAAACCCCCGGGGCTCCTACAATGAGCAGTTCTTC.

Only one count was recorded for this clone. The chain couples TRBV7-9 to TRBJ1-2; 8 nucleotides match TRBD1. After removal of 3 bases from V and 5 bases from J, the junction contained 5 bases not matched to a gene. The CDR3 length is 14 residues. Per the germline V gene, CDR1 is SEHNR and CDR2 is FQNEAQ (reference sequence). The DNA for the CDR3 is TGTGCCAGCAGCTTGACAGGGGCCATATATGGCTACACCTTC. Its translation is CASSLTGAIYGYTF.

CDR3 protein: CASSFRDLQETQYF. The CDR3 nucleotides read TGTGCCAGCAGCTTCCGGGACCTCCAAGAGACCCAGTACTTC. The J gene is TRBJ2-5, the V gene TRBV9, with D perhaps assigned TRBD1 or TRBD2 (5 bases each). The CDR3 runs 14 residues. Germline-derived CDR1 and CDR2 are SGDLS and YYNGEE. V dropped 4 bases and J dropped 1 base, with 11 bases sitting between them.

This chain uses TRBV15 with TRBJ2-1; possibly TRBD1 for D (5 bases). The CDR3 spans 12 residues. Trimming pared 3 bases from V and 9 bases from J, leaving 9 bases between. Germline V gives CDR1 LNHNV, CDR2 YYDKDF (reference sequence). CDR3 protein: CATSSQGFEQFF. The CDR3 DNA reads as TGTGCCACCAGCAGTCAGGGTTTTGAGCAGTTCTTC.

This clone was found a few times. The V call is TRBV6-1, the J call TRBJ2-3, with TRBD2 matching 9 bases. The CDR3 has 17 residues. The germline gives CDR1 MNHNS, CDR2 SASEGT. After removal of 1 base from V and 7 bases from J, the junction contained 12 bases not matched to a gene. The CDR3 loop reads CASSEVKRIAGVHTQYF. The CDR3 DNA follows: TGTGCCAGCAGTGAAGTTAAAAGAATAGCGGGAGTTCATACGCAGTATTTT.

This clone was detected only a few times. The chain recombines TRBV7-8 with TRBJ1-2; 7 bases line up with TRBD1. Germline V lookup: CDR1 SGHVS, CDR2 FQNEAQ. CDR3 length: 18 amino acids. The trim removed 5 bases at V and 0 bases at J, leaving 15 bases unmatched. The CDR3 DNA sequence: TGTGCCAGCAGCCCAGACTTCGGGTGGGGACAGACTAACTATGGCTACACCTTC. This translates into CASSPDFGWGQTNYGYTF.

The chain carries TRBV10-3 and TRBJ1-1, with TRBD1 identical over 11 bases. The CDR3 has 16 residues. With 2 bases clipped from V and 3 bases from J, the junction kept 5 bases outside the gene matches. Germline CDR1 is ENHRY and CDR2 is SYGVKD. CDR3 in amino acids: CAISETGTGGYTEAFF. CDR3 nucleotide sequence: TGTGCCATCAGTGAGACCGGGACAGGGGGGTACACTGAAGCTTTCTTT.

The chain uses TRBV5-1 and TRBJ2-7, with a weak D call TRBD2 (6 bases). The germline V and J ends were trimmed by 4 bases and 4 bases, with 18 bases remaining between them. CDR1 is SGHRS, CDR2 YFSETQ, per germline. The CDR3 has 15 residues. The CDR3 nucleotides are TGCGCCAGCAGCGTGGCCGGAGCGGAGGGATACGAGCAGTACTTC. Its protein is CASSVAGAEGYEQYF.

This clone was counted between two and nine times. The J gene is TRBJ1-1, the V gene TRBV7-9; D is uncertain. Germline assignment: CDR1 SEHNR and CDR2 FQNEAQ (reference sequence). Trimming took off 2 bases at V and 3 bases at J, with 13 bases between the two ends. The CDR3 sequence is 15 residues long. The CDR3: CASSLISGRDTEAFF. Written as DNA, the CDR3 is TGTGCCAGCAGCTTAATCTCGGGTAGGGACACTGAAGCTTTCTTT.

CDR3 loop: CATSRDRGREQYF. The CDR3 region has the DNA TGTGCCACCAGCAGAGATCGGGGGCGAGAGCAGTACTTC. V is TRBV15 and J is TRBJ2-7; D might be TRBD1 or TRBD2, each matching 6 bases. Germline V gene lookup returns CDR1 LNHNV and CDR2 YYDKDF (reference sequence). The CDR3 has 13 amino acids. V shed 0 bases and J shed 7 bases, with 10 bases lying between them.

The chain has TRBV21-1 and TRBJ2-2. TRBV21-1 is given as a pseudogene. The CDR3 covers 14 residues. CDR3 DNA: TGTGCCAGCAGCAACTCGGGGACCACCGGGGAGCTGTTTTTT. The encoded protein is CASSNSGTTGELFF.

The V call is TRBV30, the J call TRBJ2-1; 7 nucleotides line up with TRBD2. In germline, CDR1 is GTSNPN, CDR2 SVGIG (reference sequence). The CDR3 has 13 amino acids. Trimming cost V 1 base and J 4 bases; bases outside gene matches: 1. This CDR3 reads CAWSGGGYNEQFF. DNA of the CDR3: TGTGCCTGGAGTGGGGGGGGTTACAATGAGCAGTTCTTC.